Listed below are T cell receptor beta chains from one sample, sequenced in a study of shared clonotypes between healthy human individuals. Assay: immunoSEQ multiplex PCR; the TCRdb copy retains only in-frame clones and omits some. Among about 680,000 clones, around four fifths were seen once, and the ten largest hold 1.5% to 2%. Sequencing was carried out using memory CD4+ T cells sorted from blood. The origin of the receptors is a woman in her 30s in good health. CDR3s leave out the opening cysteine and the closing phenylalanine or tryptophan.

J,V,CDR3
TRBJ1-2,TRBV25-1,ASSKGQTSGGYT
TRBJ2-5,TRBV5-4,ASSTGEAETQY
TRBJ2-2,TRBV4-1,ASSQRVAGVNTGELF
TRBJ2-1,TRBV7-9,ASSLGQGPFLGF
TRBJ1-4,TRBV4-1,ASSHVGNEREKLF
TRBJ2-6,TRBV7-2,ASSFGPLLGSGANVLT
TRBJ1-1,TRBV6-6,ASRYRNTEAF
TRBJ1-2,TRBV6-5,ASSSRGRGRRST
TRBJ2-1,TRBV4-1,ASSQESITSGSLLQF
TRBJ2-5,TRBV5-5,ASSYTGWGETQY
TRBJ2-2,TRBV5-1,ASSPRALEGELF
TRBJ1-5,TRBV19,ASSNLPRAAANQPQH
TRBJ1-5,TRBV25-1,ASSGTGTGGNQPQH
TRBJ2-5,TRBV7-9,ASSVSRGQETQY
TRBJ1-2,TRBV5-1,ASSLGSQGGKGYT
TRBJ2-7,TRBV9,ASSGSTGGVKY
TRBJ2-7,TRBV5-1,ASSLRAQLSEQY
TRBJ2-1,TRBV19,ASSLSSYNEQF
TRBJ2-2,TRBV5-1,ASMEKTSGVGTGELF
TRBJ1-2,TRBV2,ASSRYATGLYGYT
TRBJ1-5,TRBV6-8,ASSIRTAPQH
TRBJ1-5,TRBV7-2,ASSPRDHGPQH
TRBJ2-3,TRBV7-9,ASSRGQAADTQY
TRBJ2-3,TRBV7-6,ASSLGRDTQY
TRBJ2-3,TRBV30,ACPHRTGGTFGTQY
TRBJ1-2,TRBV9,ASSRGTGFNGYT
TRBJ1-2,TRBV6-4,ASSDGPKGYT
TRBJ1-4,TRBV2,ASIPGLGHGEKLF
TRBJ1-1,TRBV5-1,ASSTGGQGEVTEAF
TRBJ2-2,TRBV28,ASEFTSGTVSTGELF
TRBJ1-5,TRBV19,ASSRQGAGNQPQH
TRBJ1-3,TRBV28,ASRPGSHSGNTIY
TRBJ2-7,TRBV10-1,ASSEVGYEQY
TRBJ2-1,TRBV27,ASSYGRAYNEQF
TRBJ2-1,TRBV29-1,SVRGTGMVGNEQF
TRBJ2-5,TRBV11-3,ASSPGRTQETQY
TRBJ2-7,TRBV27,ASSRKQGPSYEQY
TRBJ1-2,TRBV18,ASSPLLGISGYGYT
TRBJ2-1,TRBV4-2,ASSQVQGREQFYNEQF
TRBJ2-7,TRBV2,ASSVERLARQY
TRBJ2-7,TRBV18,ASSTNPMDYEQY
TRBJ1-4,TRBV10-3,AISEMGTNEKLF
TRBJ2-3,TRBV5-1,ASSPDSTSTDTQY
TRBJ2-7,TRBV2,ASSELAGGTYEQY